The 27 T cell receptor beta chains reported below all come from one sample, sequenced in a study of T cell repertoires in cytomegalovirus infection. TCRdb independently ran MiXCR on the reads; one entry per CDR3 protein. Of hundreds of thousands of distinct CDR3 sequences listed, approximately 32% are singletons. Antigen specificity for these receptors is unknown. Sequencing used cultured PBMCs, obtained from culture after CMV antigen stimulation. All receptors come from a human donor in good health (CMV status not recorded). Some clones in this sample may be carry-over from other donors' samples.

V usage is TRBV12-3 or TRBV12-4 and J usage is TRBJ1-1, with 7 positions matching TRBD1. Germline trimming cut 6 bases from V and 0 bases from J; bases unmatched to any gene: 4. This CDR3 comprises 14 residues. The CDR3 region has the DNA TGTGCCAGCAGCAGGGGGGGCCTGAACACTGAAGCTTTCTTT. As protein: CASSRGGLNTEAFF.

The chain carries TRBV20-1 and TRBJ1-4; no clear D gene. Trimming removed 1 base at V and 5 bases at J, with 11 bases between. Germline V gene lookup returns CDR1 DFQATT and CDR2 SNEGSKA (reference sequence). This CDR3 contains 14 residues. DNA for the CDR3: TGCAGTGCTAGAGTAGCGGGCTGGAATGAAAAACTGTTTTTT. This encodes CSARVAGWNEKLFF.

The J gene is TRBJ2-4, the V gene TRBV7-9; D unresolved. The CDR3 spans 13 residues. Trimming removed 3 bases from V and 0 bases from J, with 3 bases in between. Germline CDR1 reads SEHNR; CDR2 reads FQNEAQ (reference sequence). Here the CDR3 reads CASSFTAKNIQYF. Here the CDR3 DNA reads TGTGCCAGCAGCTTTACAGCCAAAAACATTCAGTACTTC. The variable domain in full, with the rest retrieved from reference TRBV7-9 and TRBJ2-4, is DTGVSQNPRHKITKRGQNVTFRCDPISEHNRLYWYRQTLGQGPEFLTYFQNEAQLEKSRLLSDRFSAERPKGSFSTLEIQRTEQGDSAMYLCASSFTAKNIQYFGAGTRLSVL.

This clonotype has ten or more counts. This chain joins TRBV7-2 and TRBJ2-5; no definite D call. The germline V and J ends were trimmed by 5 bases and 2 bases, with 15 bases remaining between them. Germline CDR1 reads SGHTA; CDR2 reads FQGNSA. This CDR3 is 15 amino acids long. The CDR3 DNA is TGTGCCAGCAGCCGGACCTCCGGGCAACAAGAGACCCAGTACTTC. Translated: CASSRTSGQQETQYF. Combining the CDR3 with reference TRBV7-2 and TRBJ2-5 gives the whole variable domain GAGVSQSPSNKVTEKGKDVELRCDPISGHTALYWYRQSLGQGLEFLIYFQGNSAPDKSGLPSDRFSAERTGGSVSTLTIQRTQQEDSAVYLCASSRTSGQQETQYFGPGTRLLVL.

This clonotype was observed a handful of times. This chain uses TRBV7-6 with TRBJ1-6; D is possibly TRBD1 (5 bases). CDR1 is SGHVS and CDR2 is FNYEAQ in the germline V gene. This CDR3 has 15 amino acids. Trimming took 7 bases from V and 9 from J, leaving 19 bases between them. The CDR3 reads CASIPGGTAGSPLHF. The CDR3 coding sequence is TGTGCCAGCATCCCGGGGGGGACCGCGGGTTCACCCCTCCACTTT.

The count of this clonotype is one. This chain joins TRBV28 and TRBJ1-1; TRBD1 matches at 7 bases. The V segment lost 6 bases and the J segment 2 bases; nucleotides outside the gene matches: 15. The CDR3 covers 17 residues. Looked up from germline, CDR1 is MDHEN and CDR2 is SYDVKM. The CDR3 bases are TGTGCCAGCAGCTCTTATAGGGGACAGATCAGCAACACTGAAGCTTTCTTT. Translating it yields CASSSYRGQISNTEAFF.

This clonotype was observed at least ten times. The chain recombines TRBV7-2 with TRBJ1-2; D gene ambiguous. V was cut by 1 base and J by 4 bases, with 13 bases left in between. CDR3 length: 15 residues. Germline V CDR1 and CDR2: SGHTA, FQGNSA. The chain's CDR3 is CASSLGMGNIYGYTF. CDR3 DNA sequence: TGTGCCAGCAGCTTAGGCATGGGTAATATCTATGGCTACACCTTC. The variable domain in full, with the rest retrieved from reference TRBV7-2 and TRBJ1-2, is GAGVSQSPSNKVTEKGKDVELRCDPISGHTALYWYRQSLGQGLEFLIYFQGNSAPDKSGLPSDRFSAERTGGSVSTLTIQRTQQEDSAVYLCASSLGMGNIYGYTFGSGTRLTVV.

In its sample, this clonotype was seen a few times. V gene TRBV13 combines with J gene TRBJ2-3, with D unclear. Germline assignment: CDR1 PRHDT and CDR2 FYEKMQ (reference sequence). V was pared by 1 base and J by 4 bases, with 9 bases between. This CDR3 contains 14 residues. This CDR3 reads CASSLDWVSDTQYF. The CDR3 coding sequence is TGTGCCAGCAGCTTAGACTGGGTTTCAGATACGCAGTATTTT. Full variable domain (outside the CDR3, taken from reference TRBV13 and TRBJ2-3): AAGVIQSPRHLIKEKRETATLKCYPIPRHDTVYWYQQGPGQDPQFLISFYEKMQSDKGSIPDRFSAQQFSDYHSELNMSSLELGDSALYFCASSLDWVSDTQYFGPGTRLTVL.

The chain couples TRBV14 to TRBJ2-3; D is perhaps TRBD1 or TRBD2 (5 bases each). The CDR3 runs 18 residues. Germline-derived CDR1 and CDR2 are SGHDN and FVKESK. V lost 0 bases and J lost 1, with 17 bases in between. CDR3 sequence reads: CASSQDPGAAGRTDTQYF. The CDR3, as DNA: TGTGCCAGCAGCCAAGATCCCGGGGCGGCAGGGCGCACAGATACGCAGTATTTT.

This rearrangement joins TRBV2 to TRBJ2-1, with D perhaps TRBD2 (6 bases). The V and J ends lost 10 bases and 2 bases respectively, with 18 bases between them. The V gene's germline CDR1 is SNHLY and CDR2 FYNNEI. The CDR3 spans 15 residues. CDR3 DNA sequence: TGTGCCACCCGCGTGCGGGGACCAACCTACAATGAGCAGTTCTTC. It encodes CATRVRGPTYNEQFF.

The CDR3 DNA reads as TGTGCCAGCAGCTTTTCAGGGAATGGCTACACCTTC. Translated, it gives CASSFSGNGYTF. V is TRBV6-8 and J is TRBJ1-2; D is possibly TRBD1 (5 bases). Germline loops: CDR1 MNHGY, CDR2 SAAAGT. The CDR3 contains 12 residues. Trimming stripped 6 bases from V and 6 bases from J, with 11 bases between.

The chain has TRBV6-8 and TRBJ2-2, with 10 bases lining up with TRBD2. Per germline, CDR1 MNHGY and CDR2 SAAAGT. The CDR3 has 15 residues. V trimming: 6 bases; J trimming: 6 bases; junction bases outside the gene matches: 7. The CDR3 spells CASSQISGRAGELFF. Here the CDR3 DNA reads TGTGCCAGCAGCCAAATAAGCGGGAGGGCCGGGGAGCTGTTTTTT.

This clonotype was detected a few times. The rearrangement links TRBV20-1 to TRBJ1-1; tentative D call: TRBD1 (6 bases). In germline, CDR1 is DFQATT, CDR2 SNEGSKA (reference sequence). This CDR3 region has 15 residues. The germline V and J ends were trimmed by 5 bases and 7 bases, with 23 bases remaining between them. The CDR3 here is CSAHAGHLAGFEAFF. CDR3 nucleotides: TGCAGTGCTCACGCGGGACACTTGGCGGGCTTTGAAGCTTTCTTT.

V and J are TRBV19 and TRBJ2-3; D gene uncertain. CDR1 LNHDA and CDR2 SQIVND come from the germline V gene (reference sequence). V was pared by 3 bases and J by 5 bases, with 12 bases between. There are 14 residues in the CDR3. Written as DNA, the CDR3 is TGTGCCAGTAGTATGCTTAACTATGGAGATACGCAGTATTTT. It yields the protein CASSMLNYGDTQYF.

The chain joins TRBV4-2 to TRBJ2-2; D might be TRBD1 (6 bases). Germline values: CDR1 LGHNA, CDR2 YNFKEQ. With 5 bases removed from V and 2 bases from J, the gap between germline ends came to 12 bases. CDR3 size: 15 residues. The CDR3 loop reads CASSDGQLNTGELFF. The CDR3 DNA is TGTGCCAGCAGCGATGGACAGCTCAACACCGGGGAGCTGTTTTTT.

The rearrangement uses TRBV12-3 or TRBV12-4 and TRBJ1-1; no clear D. Trimming removed 1 base from V and 7 bases from J, with 10 bases in between. This CDR3 spans 13 amino acids. CDR3 sequence reads: CASSLEGSREAFF. The CDR3 DNA sequence: TGTGCCAGCAGTTTAGAAGGGTCGCGTGAAGCTTTCTTT.

The CDR3 region is CASSLWSGLAGGLGQETQYF. CDR3 DNA sequence: TGTGCCAGCAGCTTATGGTCCGGACTAGCGGGGGGGCTGGGCCAAGAGACCCAGTACTTC. V gene TRBV7-9 combines with J gene TRBJ2-5, with TRBD2 matching over 15 bases. Germline V gene lookup returns CDR1 SEHNR and CDR2 FQNEAQ (reference sequence). The CDR3 has 20 residues. V lost 2 bases and J lost 1; bases outside the gene matches: 11.

The chain combines TRBV7-3 with TRBJ2-5; D gene ambiguous. V was pared by 5 bases and J by 5 bases, with 12 bases between. Germline-derived CDR1 and CDR2 are SGHTA and FQGTGA. The CDR3 totals 13 residues. Here the CDR3 reads CASSRSISETQYF. Written as DNA, the CDR3 is TGTGCCAGCAGCCGTTCGATCTCTGAGACCCAGTACTTC.

This CDR3 is CASSPQGINTEAFF. The CDR3 DNA reads TGTGCCAGCAGCCCACAGGGGATCAACACTGAAGCTTTCTTT. V gene TRBV12-3 or TRBV12-4 combines with J gene TRBJ1-1; 7 nucleotides align to TRBD1. J lost 2 bases, V lost 6 bases, and 6 bases had no gene match. The CDR3 extends over 14 amino acids.

The CDR3 DNA follows: TGTGCCAGCAGCCCTAGCGGGAGGTCGTACGAGCAGTACTTC. Translating it yields CASSPSGRSYEQYF. The chain joins TRBV28 to TRBJ2-7; 11 bases are a match to TRBD2. The CDR3 consists of 14 residues. Germline-derived CDR1 and CDR2 are MDHEN and SYDVKM. V shed 6 bases and J 4 bases; nucleotides not matched to a gene: 5. Full variable domain (remainder filled in from reference TRBV28 and TRBJ2-7): DVKVTQSSRYLVKRTGEKVFLECVQDMDHENMFWYRQDPGLGLRLIYFSYDVKMKEKGDIPEGYSVSREKKERFSLILESASTNQTSMYLCASSPSGRSYEQYFGPGTRLTVT.

This clonotype was seen only a few times. The rearrangement joins TRBV4-1 to TRBJ2-3; D is possibly TRBD2 (6 bases). The CDR3 spans 16 residues. Germline loops: CDR1 MGHRA, CDR2 YSYEKL. Trimming shortened V by 0 bases and J by 3 bases, and 13 bases separated the two germline ends. The CDR3 DNA reads as TGCGCCAGCAGCCAAGATAGAGCAGGGAGGACAGATACGCAGTATTTT. Protein product: CASSQDRAGRTDTQYF.

V gene TRBV6-5 combines with J gene TRBJ1-2; no reliable D call. Germline V CDR1 and CDR2: MNHEY, SVGAGI. V lost 0 bases, J lost 1 base, and 3 bases lay in between. This CDR3 region has 13 residues. The CDR3 nucleotides are TGTGCCAGCAGTTACTCGATTAACTATGGCTACACCTTC. Its translation: CASSYSINYGYTF.

The chain is built from TRBV29-1 and TRBJ2-3; TRBD2 agrees at 15 bases. The CDR3 is made up of 17 amino acids. Germline values: CDR1 SQVTM, CDR2 ANQGSEA. Unmatched junction bases numbered 12, after V lost 8 bases and J lost 3 bases. The CDR3, as DNA: TGCAGCTCCCCCGGAGGGACTAGCGGGGGGTCGACAGATACGCAGTATTTT. Protein sequence: CSSPGGTSGGSTDTQYF.

The CDR3 sequence is CAWSVQGLKNAYNSPLHF. The CDR3 bases are TGTGCCTGGAGTGTACAGGGACTAAAAAATGCCTATAATTCACCCCTCCACTTT. The chain employs TRBV30 and TRBJ1-6, with a possible D match to TRBD1 (6 bases). The CDR3 sequence is 18 residues long. Germline CDR1 reads GTSNPN; CDR2 reads SVGIG (reference sequence). Trimming cost V 0 bases and J 2 bases, with 17 bases left between them.

V usage is TRBV6-2 or TRBV6-3 and J usage is TRBJ1-4; TRBD1 is a possible D gene (5 bases). The CDR3 has 14 amino acids. Trimming stripped 8 bases from V and 0 bases from J, with 10 bases between. Germline V gene lookup returns CDR1 MNHEY and CDR2 SVGEGT. The CDR3 DNA follows: TGTGCCAGCGGGGCCCCGGCAACTAATGAAAAACTGTTTTTT. Its protein product is CASGAPATNEKLFF.

The chain combines TRBV7-6 with TRBJ1-3; tentatively, D is TRBD1 (6 bases). Germline CDR1 and CDR2: SGHVS and FNYEAQ. CDR3 length: 14 residues. Trimming removed 8 bases at V and 1 base at J, with 12 bases between. The CDR3 here is CASAPGVSGNTIYF. Here the CDR3 DNA reads TGTGCCAGCGCGCCAGGGGTTTCTGGAAACACCATATATTTT.

The sample holds a few counts of this clonotype. The chain has TRBV7-6 and TRBJ1-1, with D perhaps matching TRBD1 (6 bases). Germline lookup yields CDR1 SGHVS and CDR2 FNYEAQ. Trimming shortened V by 1 base and J by 9 bases, and 9 bases separated the two germline ends. This CDR3 region has 12 residues. The CDR3 sequence is CASSLVGGQAFF. CDR3 in DNA: TGTGCCAGCAGCTTAGTGGGGGGCCAAGCTTTCTTT.